Presented here are 8 T cell receptor beta chains from one specimen sequenced in a study of blood T cell repertoires in COVID-19. Libraries were prepared by immunoSEQ multiplex PCR; TCRdb keeps only in-frame clonotypes and omits some of them. The top ten hold about 1.7% of the sample, which has over 110,000 clones, about 87% seen once. The sample taken for sequencing was peripheral blood. The receptors here all came from a woman between 50 and 59 years old with acute or convalescent COVID-19.

The V call is TRBV19, the J call TRBJ2-3; 9 bases line up with TRBD2. This CDR3 contains 15 residues. Germline lookup yields CDR1 LNHDA and CDR2 SQIVND (reference sequence). The V and J ends lost 1 base and 6 bases, in that order; junction bases with no gene match: 5. The CDR3 region is CASSIGLAAGDTQYF. The CDR3 nucleotides are TGTGCCAGTAGTATAGGACTAGCGGCAGGGGATACGCAGTATTTT.

The chain joins TRBV19 to TRBJ1-2, with a tentative D call TRBD1 (6 bases). Germline-derived CDR1 and CDR2 are LNHDA and SQIVND (reference sequence). Trimming took off 5 bases at V and 6 bases at J, with 19 bases between the two ends. The CDR3 consists of 15 residues. This CDR3 reads CASSPNRAGRNGYTF. CDR3 sequence (DNA): TGTGCCAGTAGTCCGAACAGGGCAGGGCGAAATGGCTACACCTTC.

J is TRBJ2-5 and V is TRBV11-1, with TRBD1 matching over 9 bases. This CDR3 spans 14 amino acids. V lost 5 bases, J lost 2 bases, and 3 bases stayed unmatched. Germline CDR1 and CDR2: SGHAT and FQDESV (reference sequence). Written as DNA, the CDR3 is TGTGCCAGCAGCACGGGACAGGGTCAAGAGACCCAGTACTTC. The encoded protein is CASSTGQGQETQYF.

The V call is TRBV10-3, the J call TRBJ1-2; a possible D gene is TRBD1 (5 bases). CDR3 length equals 12 residues. Germline CDR1 reads ENHRY; CDR2 reads SYGVKD. Trimming took off 4 bases at V and 6 bases at J, with 9 bases between the two ends. CDR3 nucleotides: TGTGCCATCAGTGGGGGCATGGATGGCTACACCTTC. Translating gives CAISGGMDGYTF.

This clone has just one count. The chain employs TRBV7-9 and TRBJ1-1; 9 bases agree with TRBD1. In germline, CDR1 is SEHNR, CDR2 FQNEAQ (reference sequence). The junction had 7 bases not matched to a gene; V was cut back by 7 bases and J by 1 base. There are 15 residues in the CDR3. The CDR3 DNA reads TGTGCCAGCACCCTAAGGACAGGGGCGAACACTGAAGCTTTCTTT. Residues: CASTLRTGANTEAFF.

A single count supports this clone. The rearrangement uses TRBV6-5 and TRBJ1-2, with TRBD1 as a possible D gene (6 bases). Germline CDR1 is MNHEY and CDR2 is SVGAGI. The V end lost 6 bases, the J end lost 8 bases, and 19 bases lay between the germline ends. The CDR3 has 14 residues. CDR3 in amino acids: CASSQEYRVRGYTF. In DNA form, the CDR3 reads TGTGCCAGCAGCCAAGAATACAGGGTTCGAGGCTACACCTTC.

This chain joins TRBV7-9 and TRBJ2-2; D unresolved. CDR1 is SEHNR and CDR2 is FQNEAQ in the germline V gene (reference sequence). V lost 3 bases, J lost 2 bases, and 7 bases lay in between. This CDR3 is built from 14 residues. CDR3 amino acids: CASSFRSNTGELFF. The CDR3 coding sequence is TGTGCCAGCAGCTTCCGCAGTAACACCGGGGAGCTGTTTTTT.

Of note for this clone: Sequence at one end of the junction differs from germline and may be a read error. The genes are TRBV5-5 and TRBJ1-6; unclear D gene. The germline CDR1 and CDR2 sequences are SGHKS and YYEKEE (reference sequence). The CDR3 loop spans 16 amino acids. The CDR3 reads CASSLLDTSDNSPLHF. For the CDR3, the DNA is TGTGCCAGCAGCTTGCTCGACACCTCCGATAATTCACCCCTCCACTTT.